This TCR beta chain was found in a study of T cells in Graves' hyperthyroidism and ophthalmopathy. Study-wide points: Stable hyperthyroidism was separated from ophthalmopathy by a model based on 13 V-J features. The blood repertoire included most of the expanded thyroid clonotypes above 0.001.

Patients were aged 18 to 65, had disease duration under 2 months, and had newly diagnosed hyperthyroidism. Diagnosing involved the use of clinical symptoms, serum thyroxine and TRAb, thyroid ultrasound and orbital computed tomography. Amplification yielded TCR beta CDR3 regions, with RNA transcripts as the source. During a first-round RT-PCR of the TCR CDR3, the HTBI primer set was used. Each CDR3 protein is one row after TCRdb ran MiXCR on the multiplex PCR reads. Of hundreds of thousands of distinct CDR3 sequences listed, 14% are singletons. This clonotype was detected only a few times. No antigen is known for it. The source of this sequence is a young woman with Graves' hyperthyroidism. Input material: blood.

In DNA, the CDR3 is TGCGCCAGCAGCCAAGGGCTAGCGGGGTTGAACACCGGGGAGCTGTTTTTT. Its translation: CASSQGLAGLNTGELFF. The J gene is TRBJ2-2, the V gene TRBV4-1; TRBD2 matches 9 bases. This CDR3 comprises 17 residues. V was pared by 1 base and J by 1 base, with 4 bases of the junction left unmatched. Germline CDR1 reads MGHRA; CDR2 reads YSYEKL.